The rows below give T cell receptor beta chains drawn from one sample of a study of blood T cells in healthy people across ages. TCRdb reprocessed the 5' RACE reads with MiXCR, giving one entry per CDR3 protein. The table shows 1.5 million to 2 million distinct CDR3 sequences, with around 48% occurring only once. Sequencing input: blood. These TCRs come from a woman aged 40 to 49 in good health. Each CDR3 is given with its conserved first and last residue. A D gene is named only where the DNA matches it firmly. Clone size is shown for a subset of rows, as once, few, many or a class of expanded clone.

j_gene | v_gene | d_gene | abundance | CDR3nt | CDR3aa
TRBJ2-4 | TRBV2 | - | - | TGTGCCAGCATGAGGGATGCTTACATTCAGTACTTC | CASMRDAYIQYF
TRBJ1-2 | TRBV6-2/TRBV6-3 | - | - | TGTGCCAGCAGTTACCATGGCCAGGCGGGGTTGTATGGCTACACCTTC | CASSYHGQAGLYGYTF
TRBJ2-3 | TRBV12-3/TRBV12-4 | - | - | TGTGCCAGCAGTTTAGTGTTAACAGGGGGGGCGGATACGCAGTATTTT | CASSLVLTGGADTQYF
TRBJ2-3 | TRBV6-2/TRBV6-3 | - | - | TGTGCCAGCGGCTACTGGGCGGGACAAGATACGCAGTATTTT | CASGYWAGQDTQYF
TRBJ1-2 | TRBV6-6 | - | - | TGTGCCAGCGAGCCCGACAGGTTATTAAGCGGCTACACCTTC | CASEPDRLLSGYTF
TRBJ1-4 | TRBV27 | TRBD1 | - | TGTGCCAGCAGACTCCAGGGGGCAAATGAAAAACTGTTTTTT | CASRLQGANEKLFF
TRBJ1-5 | TRBV4-2 | - | few | TGTGCCAGCAGCCAAGAGAGGCCCGGCAATCAGCCCCAGCATTTT | CASSQERPGNQPQHF
TRBJ2-6 | TRBV10-3 | - | few | TGTGCCATCAGTGGTCTCCCGGGCGGCTCTGGGGCCAACGTCCTGACTTTC | CAISGLPGGSGANVLTF
TRBJ1-4 | TRBV20-1 | TRBD1 | - | TGCAGTGCTAGTTCGGACAGGGAAGAAAAACTGTTTTTT | CSASSDREEKLFF
TRBJ2-7 | TRBV6-2/TRBV6-3 | - | - | TGTGCCAGCAAGGACCCCGCGGGAGAGCAGTACTTC | CASKDPAGEQYF
TRBJ2-7 | TRBV7-2 | TRBD1 | - | TGTGCCAGCAGCTTCTCGGACAGGGGGGGCAATGAGCAGTACTTC | CASSFSDRGGNEQYF
TRBJ2-5 | TRBV27 | - | - | TGTGCCAGCAGTCTCAGTTACCGAGGGTTTGGGGAAGAGACCCAGTACTTC | CASSLSYRGFGEETQYF
TRBJ1-2 | TRBV29-1 | - | many | TGCAGCGTTGAGGTCGGGGGCCACCATCGCTACACCTTC | CSVEVGGHHRYTF
TRBJ2-7 | TRBV6-2/TRBV6-3 | TRBD1 | - | TGTGCCAGCAGCAGAAGACTTAGGGACAGCTACGAGCAGTACTTC | CASSRRLRDSYEQYF
TRBJ2-5 | TRBV5-1 | - | - | TGCGCCAGCAGCTTGGTGGCGGGTGAAGCGACCCAGTACTTC | CASSLVAGEATQYF
TRBJ1-1 | TRBV12-3/TRBV12-4 | - | - | TGTGCCAGCACCTGGACAGCAATGAACACTGAAGCTTTCTTT | CASTWTAMNTEAFF
TRBJ2-5 | TRBV7-3 | TRBD2 | - | TGTGCCAGCAGCTTTGACGGGGGGGCAAAGACCCAGTACTTC | CASSFDGGAKTQYF
TRBJ2-3 | TRBV29-1 | TRBD1 | - | TGCAGCGTCCTACGACAGGGCCCAATGGGAACAGATACGCAGTATTTT | CSVLRQGPMGTDTQYF
TRBJ2-5 | TRBV6-6 | TRBD2 | - | TGTGCCAGCAGCCCGGGACCCGGGGGGAAAGAGACCCAGTACTTC | CASSPGPGGKETQYF
TRBJ2-4 | TRBV2 | TRBD1 | - | TGTGCCAGCAGGGAGGGACAGGGAGGCAAAAACATTCAGTACTTC | CASREGQGGKNIQYF
TRBJ2-7 | TRBV12-3/TRBV12-4 | TRBD1 | - | TGTGTCAGCAGCACCGGGACAGGGACTTACGAGCAGTACTTC | CVSSTGTGTYEQYF
TRBJ2-5 | TRBV5-1 | - | - | TGCGCCAGCAGACAAACACCAGCCCAAGAGACCCAGTACTTC | CASRQTPAQETQYF
TRBJ1-2 | TRBV7-8 | - | once | TGTGCCAGCAGCTTAGGTCTCCTAGAAGGAGCTAACTATGGCTACACCTTC | CASSLGLLEGANYGYTF
TRBJ2-2 | TRBV6-5 | TRBD2 | - | TGTGCCAGCAGTTCCTATACGGGGGGGCCTGACACCGGGGAGCTGTTTTTT | CASSSYTGGPDTGELFF
TRBJ2-5 | TRBV6-2/TRBV6-3 | - | - | TGTGCCAGCAGTTACTCGTTGGGGACCCTATACCATATTCAAGAGACCCAGTACTTC | CASSYSLGTLYHIQETQYF
TRBJ1-2 | TRBV14 | - | - | TGTGCCAGCAGCCCCCAACCAGTCGGCTATGGCTACACCTTC | CASSPQPVGYGYTF
TRBJ2-1 | TRBV20-1 | TRBD2 | - | TGCAGTGCTAGGACCTATCTAGCGGGGGGGTACAATGAGCAGTTCTTC | CSARTYLAGGYNEQFF
TRBJ1-5 | TRBV2 | TRBD1 | - | TGTGCCAGCAGGCTACGGACAGGGGGACGGAGCAATCAGCCCCAGCATTTT | CASRLRTGGRSNQPQHF
TRBJ2-3 | TRBV7-9 | TRBD1 | - | TGTGCCAGCAGCATCACCGAGACAGGGGCGCCAGATACGCAGTATTTT | CASSITETGAPDTQYF
TRBJ1-6 | TRBV27 | - | - | TGTGCCGGCAGCCCCGGACGTAATTCACCCCTCCACTTT | CAGSPGRNSPLHF
TRBJ2-5 | TRBV11-2 | - | few | TGTGCCAGCGGTCGGTCAGGGGTTTGGTTGGAGACCCAGTACTTC | CASGRSGVWLETQYF
TRBJ2-3 | TRBV6-5 | TRBD2 | few | TGTGCCAGCAGTTACCTTAGCGGGGGCAGCACAGATACGCAGTATTTT | CASSYLSGGSTDTQYF
TRBJ1-2 | TRBV4-1 | TRBD1 | - | TGCGCCAGCAGCCAAGTGGAGGGGGCAAGATACGGCTACACCTTC | CASSQVEGARYGYTF
TRBJ2-3 | TRBV7-9 | - | - | TGTGCCAGCAGCTTACCGAAGGGAAGAGTAGATACGCAGTATTTT | CASSLPKGRVDTQYF
TRBJ2-7 | TRBV29-1 | - | few | TGCAGCGTTGATACAGGGTCGGATACCTACGAGCAGTACTTC | CSVDTGSDTYEQYF
TRBJ1-4 | TRBV5-6 | - | - | TGTGCCAGCAGCAGACAGACCGCGGATGAAAAACTGTTTTTT | CASSRQTADEKLFF
TRBJ2-1 | TRBV7-3 | - | - | TGTGCCAGCAGCTTAACGGCCCGTTACGGGGATGAGCAGTTCTTC | CASSLTARYGDEQFF
TRBJ2-4 | TRBV7-2 | TRBD1 | few | TGTGCCAGCAGCTACCGACAGGGATTAGCCAAAAACATTCAGTACTTC | CASSYRQGLAKNIQYF
TRBJ1-1 | TRBV20-1 | - | few | TGCAGTGCAGGCAGGGCGAACACTGAAGCTTTCTTT | CSAGRANTEAFF
TRBJ1-1 | TRBV29-1 | TRBD1 | - | TGCAGCGTCGGACAGGACACTGAAGCTTTCTTT | CSVGQDTEAFF
TRBJ2-7 | TRBV5-1 | - | - | TGCGCCAGCAGCACGGGACCGGTATCCGAGCAGTACTTC | CASSTGPVSEQYF
TRBJ1-5 | TRBV20-1 | TRBD1 | - | TGCAGTGCTACGGGCCAGGGGGCTAGGAGCAATCAGCCCCAGCATTTT | CSATGQGARSNQPQHF
TRBJ2-7 | TRBV3-1 | TRBD2 | - | TGTGCCAGCAGTTACGGGGGGAAGAACTACGAGCAGTACTTC | CASSYGGKNYEQYF
TRBJ1-4 | TRBV7-8 | - | - | TGTGCCAGCAGAACTACAGGGTCGCGTGGAGAAAAACTGTTTTTT | CASRTTGSRGEKLFF